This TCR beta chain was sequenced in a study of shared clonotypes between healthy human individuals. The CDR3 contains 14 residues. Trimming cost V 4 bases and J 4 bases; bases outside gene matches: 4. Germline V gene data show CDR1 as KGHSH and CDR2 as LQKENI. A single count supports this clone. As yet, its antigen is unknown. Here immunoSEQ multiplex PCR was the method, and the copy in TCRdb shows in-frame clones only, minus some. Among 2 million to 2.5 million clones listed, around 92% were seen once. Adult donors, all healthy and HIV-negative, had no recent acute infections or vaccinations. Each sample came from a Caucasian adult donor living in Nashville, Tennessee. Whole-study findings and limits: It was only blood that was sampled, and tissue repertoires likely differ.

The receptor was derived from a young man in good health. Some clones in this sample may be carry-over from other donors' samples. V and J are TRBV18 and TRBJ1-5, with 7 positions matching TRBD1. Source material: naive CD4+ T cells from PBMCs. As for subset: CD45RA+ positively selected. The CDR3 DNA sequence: TGTGCCAGCTCACAGGACAGGCAGAATCAGCCCCAGCATTTT. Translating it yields CASSQDRQNQPQHF. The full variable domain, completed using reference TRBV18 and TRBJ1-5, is NAGVMQNPRHLVRRRGQEARLRCSPMKGHSHVYWYRQLPEEGLKFMVYLQKENIIDESGMPKERFSAEFPKEGPSILRIQQVVRGDSAAYFCASSQDRQNQPQHFGDGTRLSIL.